The rows below give T cell receptor beta chains drawn from one sample of a study of T cells after yellow fever vaccination. One entry per CDR3 protein results from TCRdb running MiXCR on the 5' RACE reads. Among 350,000 to 450,000 distinct CDR3 sequences listed, 18% were seen once. Sequences were derived from PBMCs, sampled before the yellow fever booster vaccination. Receptors originate from a man aged 18 to 30 who received the YFV17D yellow fever vaccine. CDR3s include the opening cysteine and the closing phenylalanine or tryptophan. Fields, in order: J gene, V gene, D gene, clone size, CDR3 DNA, CDR3 protein. A D gene is named only where the DNA matches it firmly. Some rows have no size entry. The others give once, few or many, or a class for an expanded clone.

>TRBJ2-6|TRBV7-2|NA|NA
TGTGCCAGCAGCCATCACCGGGCTTCTGGGGCCAACGTCCTGACTTTC
CASSHHRASGANVLTF
>TRBJ2-1|TRBV6-1|NA|few
TGTGCCAGCAGTGAGGGCAGTCTCCCCTACAATGAGCAGTTCTTC
CASSEGSLPYNEQFF
>TRBJ1-6|TRBV7-2|NA|many
TGTGCCAGCAGCTTAGATGGCCAGTCCTACTCACCCCTCCACTTT
CASSLDGQSYSPLHF
>TRBJ1-5|TRBV7-6|NA|NA
TGTGCCAGCAGCGTCGACAGTTATCAGCCCCAGCATTTT
CASSVDSYQPQHF
>TRBJ1-1|TRBV6-2/TRBV6-3|NA|NA
TGTGCCATCAGCCATGCCTTGTTCAGAGGTGAAGCTTTCTTT
CAISHALFRGEAFF
>TRBJ1-2|TRBV7-9|NA|NA
TGTGCCAGCAGCTTTGGGGGGAGTACCTATGGCTACACCTTC
CASSFGGSTYGYTF
>TRBJ2-6|TRBV5-1|NA|few
TGCGCCAGCAGCTTGGCCTCCGGGGCTGGGGCCAACGTCCTGACTTTC
CASSLASGAGANVLTF
>TRBJ2-3|TRBV9|NA|NA
TGTGCCAGCAGCGCCCGGGACCCTAGCACAGATACGCAGTATTTT
CASSARDPSTDTQYF
>TRBJ1-1|TRBV3-1|TRBD1|few
TGTGCCAGCAGACAACAGGGGGTTGAAGCTTTCTTT
CASRQQGVEAFF
>TRBJ2-7|TRBV18|TRBD1|NA
TGTGCCAGCTCACCCGGGACAGGGGGTCTGGAGCAGTACTTC
CASSPGTGGLEQYF
>TRBJ2-2|TRBV20-1|NA|NA
TGCAGCCCGAGAGACCTCCGGCGGGAAAACGGGGAGCTGTTTTTT
CSPRDLRRENGELFF
>TRBJ2-4|TRBV7-6|NA|many
TGTGCCAGCAGCTTAGCCGCGCGGTCAGCCAAAAACATTCAGTACTTC
CASSLAARSAKNIQYF
>TRBJ1-1|TRBV29-1|NA|few
TGCAGCGCTGGATCAGGGAACACTGAAGCTTTCTTT
CSAGSGNTEAFF
>TRBJ1-5|TRBV9|TRBD1|few
TGTGCCAGCAGCTCCGGACAGGTGATTGGTGGGCAGCCCCAGCATTTT
CASSSGQVIGGQPQHF
>TRBJ1-1|TRBV7-2|NA|NA
TGTGCCAGCAGCTTAATCCTCGGGACTGAAGCTTTCTTT
CASSLILGTEAFF
>TRBJ2-7|TRBV7-2|TRBD2|few
TGTGCCAGCAGCTTCAGCGGGATTTCCTACGAGCAGTACTTC
CASSFSGISYEQYF
>TRBJ1-1|TRBV12-3/TRBV12-4|NA|many
TGTGCCAGCACTATGTGGTTAGGGGGCACTGAAGCTTTCTTT
CASTMWLGGTEAFF
>TRBJ1-5|TRBV4-3|TRBD1|NA
TGCGCCAGCAGCCATTCCTGGACAGGGGGCAATCAGCCCCAGCATTTT
CASSHSWTGGNQPQHF
>TRBJ2-5|TRBV14|TRBD1|NA
TGTGCCAGCAGCCAAGGTGGACAGGGAAGAGACTTC
CASSQGGQGRDF
>TRBJ1-2|TRBV7-2|NA|NA
TGTGCCAGGAAGATTGGTGTTGGCTACACCTTC
CARKIGVGYTF
>TRBJ2-7|TRBV4-3|TRBD1|NA
TGCGCCAGCAGCCACACAGGGGAGAGGACCTACGAGCAGTACTTC
CASSHTGERTYEQYF
>TRBJ1-6|TRBV5-6|NA|few
TGTGCCAGCAGCCCTCCGGAGAATTCACCCCTCCACTTT
CASSPPENSPLHF